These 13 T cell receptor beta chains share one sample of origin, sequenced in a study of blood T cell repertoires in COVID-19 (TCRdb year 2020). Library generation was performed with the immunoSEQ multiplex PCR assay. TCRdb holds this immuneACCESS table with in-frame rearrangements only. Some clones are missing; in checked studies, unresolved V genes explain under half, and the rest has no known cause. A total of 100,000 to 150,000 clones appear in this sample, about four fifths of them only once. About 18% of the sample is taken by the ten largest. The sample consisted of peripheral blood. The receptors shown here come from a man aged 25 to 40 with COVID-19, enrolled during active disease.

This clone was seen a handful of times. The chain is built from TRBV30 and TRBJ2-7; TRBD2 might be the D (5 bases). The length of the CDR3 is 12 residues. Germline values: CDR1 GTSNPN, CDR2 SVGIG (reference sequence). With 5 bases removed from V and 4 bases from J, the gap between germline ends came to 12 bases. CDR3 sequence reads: CAWGGRGYEQYF. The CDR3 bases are TGTGCCTGGGGAGGTAGAGGTTACGAGCAGTACTTC.

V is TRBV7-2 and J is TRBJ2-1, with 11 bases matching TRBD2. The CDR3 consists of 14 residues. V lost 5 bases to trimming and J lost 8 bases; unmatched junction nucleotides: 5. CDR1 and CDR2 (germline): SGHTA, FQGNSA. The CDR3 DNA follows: TGTGCCAGCAGCACAACTAGCGGGAGCCATGAGCAGTTCTTC. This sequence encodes CASSTTSGSHEQFF.

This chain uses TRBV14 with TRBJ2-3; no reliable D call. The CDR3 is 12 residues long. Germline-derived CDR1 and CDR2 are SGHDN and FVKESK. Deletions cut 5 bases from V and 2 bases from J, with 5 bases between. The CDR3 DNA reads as TGTGCCAGCAGCATCTACACAGATACGCAGTATTTT. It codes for CASSIYTDTQYF. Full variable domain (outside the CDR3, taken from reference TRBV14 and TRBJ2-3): EAGVTQFPSHSVIEKGQTVTLRCDPISGHDNLYWYRRVMGKEIKFLLHFVKESKQDESGMPNNRFLAERTGGTYSTLKVQPAELEDSGVYFCASSIYTDTQYFGPGTRLTVL.

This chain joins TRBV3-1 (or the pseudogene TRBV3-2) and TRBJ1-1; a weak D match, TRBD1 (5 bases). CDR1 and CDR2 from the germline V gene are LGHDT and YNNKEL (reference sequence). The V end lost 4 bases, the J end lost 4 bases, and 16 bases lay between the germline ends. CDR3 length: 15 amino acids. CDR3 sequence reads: CASSPRRPGGTEAFF. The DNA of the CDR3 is TGTGCCAGCAGCCCTCGGAGGCCGGGGGGCACTGAAGCTTTCTTT.

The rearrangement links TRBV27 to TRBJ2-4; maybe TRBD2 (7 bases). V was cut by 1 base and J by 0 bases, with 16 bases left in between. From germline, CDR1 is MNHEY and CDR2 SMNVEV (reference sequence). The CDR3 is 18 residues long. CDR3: CASSLYLPRGGAKNIQYF. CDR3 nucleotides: TGTGCCAGCAGTTTATACCTACCGAGGGGGGGAGCCAAAAACATTCAGTACTTC.

CDR3 protein: CASSLTGGPLHF. CDR3 DNA sequence: TGTGCCAGCAGCTTAACAGGGGGGCCCCTCCACTTT. The V gene is TRBV5-6, the J gene TRBJ1-6; 8 bases match TRBD1. V trimming: 2 bases; J trimming: 13 bases; junction bases outside the gene matches: 2. The CDR3 has 12 residues. Germline CDR1 SGHDT, CDR2 YYEEEE.

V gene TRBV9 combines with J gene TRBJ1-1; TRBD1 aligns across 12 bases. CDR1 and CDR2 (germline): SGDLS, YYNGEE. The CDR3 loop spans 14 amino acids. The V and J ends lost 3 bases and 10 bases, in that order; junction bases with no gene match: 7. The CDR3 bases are TGTGCCAGCAGCGGGGGACAGGGGGCGGACGGAGCTTTCTTT. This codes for CASSGGQGADGAFF.

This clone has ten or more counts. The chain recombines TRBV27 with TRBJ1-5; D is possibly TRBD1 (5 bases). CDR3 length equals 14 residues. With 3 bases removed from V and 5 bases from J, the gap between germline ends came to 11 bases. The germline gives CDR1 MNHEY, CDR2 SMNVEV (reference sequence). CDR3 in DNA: TGTGCCAGCAGTTTTGGGGGAGGGGATCAGCCCCAGCATTTT. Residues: CASSFGGGDQPQHF.

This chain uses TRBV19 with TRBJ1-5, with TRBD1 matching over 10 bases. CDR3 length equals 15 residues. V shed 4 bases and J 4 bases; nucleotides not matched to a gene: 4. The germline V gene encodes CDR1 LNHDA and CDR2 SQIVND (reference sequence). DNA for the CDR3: TGTGCCAGTAGTAGGGGGACAGGGGAAAATCAGCCCCAGCATTTT. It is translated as CASSRGTGENQPQHF.

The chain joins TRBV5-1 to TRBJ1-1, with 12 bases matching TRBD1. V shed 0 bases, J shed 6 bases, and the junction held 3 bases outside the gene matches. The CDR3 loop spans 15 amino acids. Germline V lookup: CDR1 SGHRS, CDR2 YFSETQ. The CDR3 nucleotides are TGCGCCAGCAGCTTGGCCGGGACAGGGGGCGCTGAAGCTTTCTTT. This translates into CASSLAGTGGAEAFF.

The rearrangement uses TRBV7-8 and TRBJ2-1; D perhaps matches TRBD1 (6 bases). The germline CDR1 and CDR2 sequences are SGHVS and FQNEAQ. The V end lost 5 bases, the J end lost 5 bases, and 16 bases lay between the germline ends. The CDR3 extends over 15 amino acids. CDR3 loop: CASSPRGTSNNEQFF. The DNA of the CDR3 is TGTGCCAGCAGCCCGAGAGGGACATCTAACAATGAGCAGTTCTTC. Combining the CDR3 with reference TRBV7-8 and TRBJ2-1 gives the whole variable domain GAGVSQSPRYKVAKRGQDVALRCDPISGHVSLFWYQQALGQGPEFLTYFQNEAQLDKSGLPSDRFFAERPEGSVSTLKIQRTQQEDSAVYLCASSPRGTSNNEQFFGPGTRLTVL.

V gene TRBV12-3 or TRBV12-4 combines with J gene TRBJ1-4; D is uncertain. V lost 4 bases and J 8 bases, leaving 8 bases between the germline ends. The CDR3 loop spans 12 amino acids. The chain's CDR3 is CASSSGDEKLFF. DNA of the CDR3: TGTGCCAGCAGTTCAGGTGACGAAAAACTGTTTTTT.

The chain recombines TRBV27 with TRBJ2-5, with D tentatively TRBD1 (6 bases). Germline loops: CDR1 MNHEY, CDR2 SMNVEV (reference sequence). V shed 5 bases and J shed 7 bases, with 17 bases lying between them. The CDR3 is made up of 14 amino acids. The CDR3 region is CASSGPGTTVTQYF. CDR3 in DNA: TGTGCCAGCAGTGGCCCCGGGACAACGGTGACCCAGTACTTC.